This T cell receptor (beta chain) came from a study of blood T cell repertoires in COVID-19. Whole-study context: Samples came from the United States, Italy and Spain, spanning acute and convalescent COVID-19.

With 6 bases removed from V and 4 bases from J, the gap between germline ends came to 10 bases. Germline V gene sequence: CDR1 MNHEY, CDR2 SVGAGI. The CDR3 covers 13 residues. Followed longitudinally, the Seattle patients had been enrolled during active infection. How the authors handled the data: It was from reference gene primer amplification that nucleated cell counts were estimated. The table came from immunoSEQ multiplex PCR; TCRdb's copy has only in-frame clones and leaves some out. V and J calls and clone size come straight from that table; D and trimming were deduced from the DNA. The repertoire includes roughly 200,000 clones, more than 75% of them detected once, and about 20% sits in the top ten.

This chain uses TRBV6-5 with TRBJ2-1, with a weak D call TRBD2 (5 bases). The receptor was isolated from a person aged 70 to 85 with COVID-19, enrolled during active disease. What was sequenced was peripheral blood. The CDR3 loop reads CASRPTSYNEQFF. CDR3 nucleotides: TGTGCCAGCAGGCCCACTAGTTACAATGAGCAGTTCTTC.